This TCR beta chain was obtained from a study of cytomegalovirus exposure and HLA in healthy donors. CDR3 length: 14 amino acids. Trimming left V 7 bases short and J 2 bases short, with 15 bases between. CDR1 is WNHNN, CDR2 SYGVQD, per germline (reference sequence). Sequenced by immunoSEQ multiplex PCR; TCRdb stores in-frame clones only, minus some. The data show 200,000 to 300,000 clones, roughly 87% seen once. The chain employs TRBV10-1 and TRBJ2-7; tentative D call: TRBD1 (6 bases). The origin of this receptor is a woman in her 30s in good health and CMV-seronegative. The sample taken for sequencing was PBMCs. The CDR3: CASNKGHFTYEQYF. Here the CDR3 DNA reads TGCGCCAGCAACAAGGGACACTTCACCTACGAGCAGTACTTC.